A single sample is the source of the 12 T cell receptor beta chains below, sequenced in a study of T cells in Graves' hyperthyroidism and ophthalmopathy. RNA transcripts provided the source from which TCR beta CDR3 regions were amplified. Primed by the HTBI set, a first-round RT-PCR was run on the TCR CDR3. Each CDR3 protein gets one entry after TCRdb re-called the multiplex PCR reads with MiXCR. The data hold around 400,000 distinct CDR3 sequences, with about 15% observed a single time. The sequenced material came from blood. These receptors all come from a woman in her sixties with Graves' ophthalmopathy.

On this clonotype itself: A much bigger clone sits one base away, suggesting this may be a read error. The chain couples TRBV5-1 to TRBJ2-7; the match to TRBD1 covers 7 bases. Germline CDR1 reads SGHRS; CDR2 reads YFSETQ. The CDR3 has 13 residues. The CDR3 bases are TGCGTCAGCAGGCTGGGACAGTCCTACGAGCAGTACTTC. Amino acid sequence: CVSRLGQSYEQYF.

The rearrangement links TRBV27 to TRBJ2-1, with unresolved D. Germline values: CDR1 MNHEY, CDR2 SMNVEV (reference sequence). The V gene lost 4 bases and the J gene lost 6 bases, with 7 bases spanning the gap. This CDR3 is 12 amino acids long. The CDR3 DNA sequence: TGTGCCAGCAGTTCCCCGGCCAATGAGCAGTTCTTC. This translates into CASSSPANEQFF.

The J gene is TRBJ1-2, the V gene TRBV25-1, with 7 bases that match TRBD1. There are 14 residues in the CDR3. V trimming: 8 bases; J trimming: 8 bases; junction bases outside the gene matches: 14. In germline, CDR1 is MGHDK, CDR2 SYGVNS. This chain's CDR3 is CASLEAGGTGGYTF. DNA of the CDR3: TGTGCCAGCTTAGAGGCAGGGGGAACGGGAGGCTACACCTTC.

This clonotype has at least ten counts. V usage is TRBV28 and J usage is TRBJ2-3; no reliable D call. Germline assignment: CDR1 MDHEN and CDR2 SYDVKM. The CDR3 has 14 amino acids. The V end lost 6 bases, the J end lost 4 bases, and 14 bases lay between the germline ends. CDR3 in DNA: TGTGCCAGCAGCCAACGTTCCCTTTCAGATACGCAGTATTTT. Its translation is CASSQRSLSDTQYF.

This clonotype was recorded at least ten times. The V gene is TRBV30, the J gene TRBJ1-1; tentative D call: TRBD1 (5 bases). Trimming pared 4 bases from V and 11 bases from J, leaving 20 bases between. The CDR3 has 13 residues. Germline V lookup: CDR1 GTSNPN, CDR2 SVGIG (reference sequence). CDR3 sequence reads: CAWTVRGPGPAFF. The CDR3 DNA reads TGTGCCTGGACTGTAAGGGGACCAGGGCCCGCTTTCTTT.

This clonotype was seen a handful of times. The genes are TRBV6-2 or TRBV6-3 and TRBJ2-4; 8 bases map to TRBD2. Losses at the gene ends were 11 bases for V and 2 bases for J; bases not matched to a gene: 11. From germline, CDR1 is MNHEY and CDR2 SVGEGT. This CDR3 has 15 amino acids. CDR3 nucleotides: TGTGCCCACTCCGGGGGGGCGAGGTCCAAAAACATTCAGTACTTC. This translates into CAHSGGARSKNIQYF.

The chain combines TRBV3-1 with TRBJ1-5, with D unresolved. The germline CDR1 and CDR2 sequences are LGHDT and YNNKEL (reference sequence). The ends were cut back, 0 bases at V and 7 bases at J, with 7 bases in the middle. The CDR3 is 13 residues long. As DNA, the CDR3 is TGTGCCAGCAGCCAAGACATCGGACAGCCCCAGCATTTT. Translating it yields CASSQDIGQPQHF.

The CDR3 reads CATSDRDSNNEQFF. The CDR3 DNA follows: TGTGCCACCAGTGACAGGGACTCAAACAATGAGCAGTTCTTC. This chain joins TRBV24-1 and TRBJ2-1; D is possibly TRBD2 (6 bases). There are 14 residues in the CDR3. Germline V lookup: CDR1 KGHDR, CDR2 SFDVKD. With 4 bases removed from V and 5 bases from J, the gap between germline ends came to 11 bases.

At least ten counts were recorded for this clonotype. The gene calls are TRBV28 and TRBJ2-3; perhaps TRBD1 as D (6 bases). The CDR3 loop spans 21 amino acids. V gave up 6 bases and J gave up 2 bases, with 33 bases separating them. Germline assignment: CDR1 MDHEN and CDR2 SYDVKM. The CDR3 sequence: CASRPARVGALHKALTDTQYF. The CDR3 nucleotides are TGTGCCAGCAGGCCGGCGAGGGTGGGGGCCCTTCATAAGGCCCTCACAGATACGCAGTATTTT.

At least ten counts were recorded for this clonotype. The gene calls are TRBV3-1 and TRBJ2-1; D tentatively reads TRBD1 or TRBD2 (5 bases each). CDR3 length: 15 residues. Germline V gene data show CDR1 as LGHDT and CDR2 as YNNKEL (reference sequence). The ends were cut back, 3 bases at V and 8 bases at J, with 17 bases in the middle. CDR3 sequence reads: CASSQPGPPGDEQFF. CDR3 DNA sequence: TGTGCCAGCAGCCAGCCGGGACCGCCCGGCGATGAGCAGTTCTTC.

This clonotype was recorded a few times. This sequence joins TRBV12-3 or TRBV12-4 and TRBJ1-5; perhaps TRBD1 as D (5 bases). This CDR3 spans 13 amino acids. Trimming took off 3 bases at V and 7 bases at J, with 10 bases between the two ends. CDR3 protein: CASSLGVWQPQHF. The CDR3 DNA is TGTGCCAGCAGTTTGGGGGTCTGGCAGCCCCAGCATTTT.

This clonotype occurred many times. The chain is built from TRBV27 and TRBJ2-7; D might be TRBD1 or TRBD2, each matching 5 bases. This CDR3 has 15 residues. The ends were cut back, 4 bases at V and 2 bases at J, with 15 bases in the middle. In germline, CDR1 is MNHEY, CDR2 SMNVEV (reference sequence). The CDR3 loop is CASSSRDGGAYEQYF. In DNA form, the CDR3 reads TGTGCCAGCAGTTCTAGGGACGGAGGTGCCTACGAGCAGTACTTC.